The 3 T cell receptor beta chains reported below all come from one sample, sequenced in a study of regulatory T cells in long-lasting Graves disease. With iRepertoire HTBI primers and Arm-PCR of CDR3 regions, TCR beta libraries were built. TCRdb called the multiplex PCR reads again in MiXCR, with one record for every CDR3 protein. The repertoire holds around 320,000 distinct CDR3 sequences, with over 15% as singletons. Time point meaning: newly diagnosed GD, antithyroid drugs for less than 3 months. TCR sequences were obtained from RNA taken from PBMCs. The sample was also reused in another study, on T cells in Graves' hyperthyroidism and ophthalmopathy.

Here the sequenced sample was peripheral blood mononuclear cells (PBMCs), taken at new diagnosis, from a patient treated with antithyroid drugs. These TCRs come from a middle-aged man with Graves disease.

This clonotype was seen a few times. This could be a read error, since a much larger clone is one nucleotide away. In DNA, the CDR3 is TGTGTCATCAGTCCCGCGGGGACGGACAGGACCTCCGGGGGGGGCGGTGAGCAGTTCTTC. It codes for CVISPAGTDRTSGGGGEQFF. V gene TRBV10-3 combines with J gene TRBJ2-1, with a tentative D call TRBD2 (8 bases). In germline, CDR1 is ENHRY, CDR2 SYGVKD. This CDR3 is 20 amino acids long.

There are many counts of this clonotype. The DNA for the CDR3 is TGTGCCAGCAGTTTACCCGGGGGTACCGGGGCCAACGTCCTGACTTTC. Encoded protein: CASSLPGGTGANVLTF. V and J are TRBV28 and TRBJ2-6; the D gene is possibly TRBD2 (6 bases). The V end was cut by 2 bases, the J end by 4 bases, with 12 bases between. The germline CDR1 and CDR2 sequences are MDHEN and SYDVKM. The CDR3 has 16 residues.

A note on this clonotype: This clone may be a read error of a much larger clone one base away. The chain combines TRBV28 with TRBJ2-5; D is unclear. The CDR3 sequence is 13 residues long. CDR1 and CDR2 (germline): MDHEN, SYDVKM. As DNA, the CDR3 is TGTGTCAGCAGTCGAACACTCCAAGAGACCCAGTACTTC. Protein: CVSSRTLQETQYF.